Following are 7 T cell receptor beta chains from one sample sequenced in a study of preoperative IRX-2 immunotherapy in early breast cancer. Only in-frame clones appear in the TCRdb table, and some are missing; sequencing was by immunoSEQ multiplex PCR. The table lists approximately 3,000 clones, less than 75% of them singletons, with less than 9% in the top ten. Treatment here: preoperative locoregional IRX-2 cytokine immunotherapy. Source: tumor tissue, taken after IRX-2 immunotherapy. The receptor set was obtained from a human donor with breast cancer.

The chain employs TRBV19 and TRBJ2-2; TRBD1 agrees at 9 bases. This CDR3 is built from 14 residues. The V and J ends lost 5 bases and 7 bases, in that order; junction bases with no gene match: 5. The germline V gene has CDR1 LNHDA and CDR2 SQIVND (reference sequence). CDR3 DNA sequence: TGTGCCAGTAGTCCCGGGACAGGGATCGGGGAGCTGTTTTTT. Its translation: CASSPGTGIGELFF.

This rearrangement joins TRBV6-8 to TRBJ1-4; D may be TRBD1 (5 bases). Germline lookup yields CDR1 MNHGY and CDR2 SAAAGT. The CDR3 totals 15 residues. V lost 2 bases, J lost 3 bases, and 10 bases lay in between. The CDR3 region is CASSYVGGSNEKLFF. CDR3 in DNA: TGTGCCAGCAGTTACGTGGGGGGGTCTAATGAAAAACTGTTTTTT.

The chain carries TRBV28 and TRBJ1-4, with D unresolved. This CDR3 comprises 14 residues. With 5 bases removed from V and 8 bases from J, the gap between germline ends came to 15 bases. CDR1 and CDR2 (germline): MDHEN, SYDVKM. The CDR3 loop reads CASSLASFREKLFF. As DNA, the CDR3 is TGTGCCAGCAGTCTGGCTTCATTTCGGGAAAAACTGTTTTTT.

This chain connects TRBV12-5 to TRBJ2-1; D is unresolved. The length of the CDR3 is 11 residues. V shed 3 bases and J shed 5 bases, with 2 bases lying between them. The V gene's germline CDR1 is LGHNT and CDR2 FRNRAP. CDR3 coding DNA: TGTGCTAGTGGTTTTAACAATGAGCAGTTCTTC. This sequence encodes CASGFNNEQFF.

Only one count was recorded for this clone. The J gene is TRBJ1-4, the V gene TRBV19; the match to TRBD1 covers 11 bases. The trim removed 5 bases at V and 7 bases at J, leaving 3 bases unmatched. Germline lookup yields CDR1 LNHDA and CDR2 SQIVND (reference sequence). The CDR3 sequence is 14 residues long. CDR3 protein: CASSGQGAFEKLFF. CDR3 nucleotide sequence: TGTGCCAGTAGTGGACAGGGGGCTTTTGAAAAACTGTTTTTT. Supplemented by reference TRBV19 and TRBJ1-4, the full variable domain reads DGGITQSPKYLFRKEGQNVTLSCEQNLNHDAMYWYRQDPGQGLRLIYYSQIVNDFQKGDIAEGYSVSREKKESFPLTVTSAQKNPTAFYLCASSGQGAFEKLFFGSGTQLSVL.

The genes are TRBV14 and TRBJ1-4, with D perhaps matching TRBD1 (6 bases). CDR1 and CDR2 from the germline V gene are SGHDN and FVKESK. This CDR3 region has 14 residues. V lost 6 bases, J lost 7 bases, and 15 bases lay in between. CDR3 sequence: CASSLQGESEKLFF. The CDR3 bases are TGTGCCAGCAGTTTACAGGGAGAGTCTGAAAAACTGTTTTTT.

This clone was found a few times. This rearrangement joins TRBV19 to TRBJ2-7; D is perhaps TRBD1 (6 bases). Per the germline V gene, CDR1 is LNHDA and CDR2 is SQIVND (reference sequence). This CDR3 has 14 residues. V dropped 4 bases and J dropped 0 bases, with 10 bases sitting between them. This CDR3 reads CASSKAGDSYEQYF. DNA of the CDR3: TGTGCCAGTAGTAAGGCAGGGGACTCCTACGAGCAGTACTTC. Full variable domain (missing parts from reference TRBV19 and TRBJ2-7): DGGITQSPKYLFRKEGQNVTLSCEQNLNHDAMYWYRQDPGQGLRLIYYSQIVNDFQKGDIAEGYSVSREKKESFPLTVTSAQKNPTAFYLCASSKAGDSYEQYFGPGTRLTVT.